This is a list of T cell receptor beta chains from one sample in a study of OX40 agonist ivuxolimab in advanced cancers. TCRdb's table, derived via immunoSEQ multiplex PCR, lists solely in-frame clones and lacks some. The sample shows 75,000 to 100,000 clones, roughly nine tenths of them seen only once. Material: CD4+ or CD8+ T cells sorted from blood, obtained in a trial of the OX40 agonist ivuxolimab. The origin of the receptors is an adult with an advanced solid tumor such as melanoma, head and neck, liver or kidney cancer. Both conserved end residues are part of each CDR3. A D gene is named only where the DNA matches it firmly. Clone size is stated in some rows and not others, as once, few, many or a class when expanded.

D,size,V,J,CDR3,DNA
-,few,TRBV7-2,TRBJ1-5,CASSFGGNQPQHF,TGTGCCAGCAGCTTTGGGGGCAATCAGCCCCAGCATTTT
TRBD2,-,TRBV5-4,TRBJ2-1,CASSLGPGFSGSQNEQFF,TGTGCCAGCAGCTTGGGCCCCGGTTTTAGCGGGAGTCAGAATGAGCAGTTCTTC
-,-,TRBV19,TRBJ2-7,CASAVDRGGEQYF,TGTGCCAGTGCCGTAGACAGGGGAGGGGAGCAGTACTTC
TRBD2,-,TRBV7-8,TRBJ2-3,CASKPWTSGRTDTQYF,TGTGCCAGCAAACCCTGGACTAGCGGGAGGACAGATACGCAGTATTTT
-,-,TRBV7-2,TRBJ2-3,CASSPIAAYRLDTQYF,TGTGCCAGCAGCCCAATAGCGGCCTACAGGTTAGATACGCAGTATTTT
-,-,TRBV7-9,TRBJ1-4,CASSLEGPDRGEKLFF,TGTGCCAGCAGCTTAGAGGGTCCAGACCGGGGAGAAAAACTGTTTTTT
-,-,TRBV7-9,TRBJ2-1,CASSLGATVGYNEQFF,TGTGCCAGCAGCTTAGGGGCCACGGTGGGCTACAATGAGCAGTTCTTC
TRBD1,-,TRBV11-3,TRBJ2-1,CASSLGTGGLTSYNEQFF,TGTGCCAGCAGCTTGGGGACAGGGGGATTAACCTCCTACAATGAGCAGTTCTTC
-,-,TRBV11-2,TRBJ2-1,CASSLVPPPNEQFF,TGTGCCAGCAGCTTAGTGCCCCCACCTAATGAGCAGTTCTTC
TRBD2,-,TRBV18,TRBJ2-7,CASSPRDGGSYEQYF,TGTGCCAGCTCACCCCGGGACGGGGGGAGCTACGAGCAGTACTTC
-,-,TRBV9,TRBJ2-2,CASSVAIVGELFF,TGTGCCAGCAGCGTAGCTATAGTGGGGGAGCTGTTTTTT
-,-,TRBV6-5,TRBJ2-7,CASTYRRDEQYF,TGTGCCAGCACCTATAGGCGTGACGAGCAGTACTTC
TRBD2,-,TRBV6-7,TRBJ2-2,CASSYLGLPPFGELFF,TGTGCCAGCAGTTACTTGGGACTACCTCCCTTTGGGGAGCTGTTTTTT
-,-,TRBV30,TRBJ2-2,CAEGGAGELFF,TGTGCCGAGGGTGGAGCCGGGGAGCTGTTTTTT
TRBD1,-,TRBV27,TRBJ1-5,CASRSGTGGNQPQHF,TGTGCCAGCAGATCCGGGACAGGGGGCAATCAGCCCCAGCATTTT
TRBD1,-,TRBV6-1,TRBJ1-5,CASSVAGQGSNQPQHF,TGTGCCAGCAGTGTGGCGGGACAGGGTAGCAATCAGCCCCAGCATTTT
TRBD1,-,TRBV30,TRBJ1-2,CAWITGAGYGYTF,TGTGCCTGGATCACAGGGGCTGGCTATGGCTACACCTTC
TRBD2,-,TRBV27,TRBJ2-1,CASSRTSGITNEQFF,TGTGCCAGCAGTCGGACTAGCGGGATTACAAATGAGCAGTTCTTC
-,-,TRBV18,TRBJ2-1,CASSPDPGMEDEQFF,TGTGCCAGCTCACCGGATCCGGGAATGGAGGATGAGCAGTTCTTC
TRBD2,once,TRBV5-4,TRBJ2-5,CASSYTGTSVSETQYF,TGTGCCAGCAGCTATACCGGGACTAGTGTGTCAGAGACCCAGTACTTC
-,-,TRBV6-4,TRBJ2-1,CASSERGGGEQFF,TGTGCCAGCAGTGAAAGGGGGGGTGGTGAGCAGTTCTTC
-,-,TRBV5-4,TRBJ1-6,CASSLKDGNSPLHF,TGTGCCAGCAGCTTGAAGGATGGGAATTCACCCCTCCACTTT
TRBD1,once,TRBV7-2,TRBJ2-7,CASSSRGGDRALYEQYF,TGTGCCAGCAGCTCGCGGGGAGGGGACAGGGCTCTCTACGAGCAGTACTTC
TRBD2,-,TRBV28,TRBJ2-7,CASSVSGKTYEQYF,TGTGCCAGCAGTGTTAGCGGGAAGACATACGAGCAGTACTTC
-,-,TRBV9,TRBJ1-1,CASSVAGHGNTEAFF,TGTGCCAGCAGCGTAGCCGGGCACGGGAACACTGAAGCTTTCTTT
TRBD1,-,TRBV10-3,TRBJ2-5,CAISEPGQGAGETQYF,TGTGCCATCAGTGAGCCGGGACAGGGGGCGGGGGAGACCCAGTACTTC
TRBD1,-,TRBV27,TRBJ1-1,CASSVKGTGPIYTEAFF,TGTGCCAGCAGTGTAAAAGGGACAGGGCCTATATACACTGAAGCTTTCTTT
-,-,TRBV7-8,TRBJ2-7,CASSANRGGNYEQYF,TGTGCCAGCAGCGCTAACAGGGGGGGGAATTACGAGCAGTACTTC
-,few,TRBV6-1,TRBJ2-5,CASSPQGGETQYF,TGTGCCAGCAGTCCCCAGGGGGGAGAGACCCAGTACTTC
TRBD2,-,TRBV7-2,TRBJ2-7,CASSLTSGRAYEQYF,TGTGCCAGCAGCTTAACTAGCGGGAGGGCCTACGAGCAGTACTTC
TRBD1,once,TRBV7-2,TRBJ1-3,CASSSQGAGGNTIYF,TGTGCCAGCAGCTCACAGGGGGCCGGTGGAAACACCATATATTTT
TRBD2,-,TRBV10-3,TRBJ2-3,CAIKTSGRNTDTQYF,TGTGCCATCAAAACTAGCGGGAGGAACACAGATACGCAGTATTTT
TRBD2,-,TRBV11-1,TRBJ2-7,CASSLTAWTSGDHYEQYF,TGTGCCAGCAGCTTAACCGCCTGGACTAGCGGAGACCACTACGAGCAGTACTTC
-,-,TRBV6-6,TRBJ2-7,CASSVRGVEQYF,TGTGCCAGCAGTGTCAGGGGTGTCGAGCAGTACTTC
-,once,TRBV28,TRBJ1-2,CASTQMKRSNYGYTF,TGTGCCAGCACGCAGATGAAAAGATCTAACTATGGCTACACCTTC
TRBD2,-,TRBV6-5,TRBJ2-7,CASSPREEGYEQYF,TGTGCCAGCAGCCCCCGGGAGGAGGGCTACGAGCAGTACTTC
TRBD1,-,TRBV5-6,TRBJ1-4,CASSVTGAGEKLFF,TGTGCCAGCAGCGTAACAGGGGCGGGTGAAAAACTGTTTTTT
-,-,TRBV9,TRBJ2-2,CASSVLPLGTNTGELFF,TGTGCCAGCAGCGTCCTCCCCCTGGGGACGAACACCGGGGAGCTGTTTTTT
-,-,TRBV5-8,TRBJ2-2,CASRVRGELFF,TGTGCCAGCAGGGTTCGAGGGGAGCTGTTTTTT
TRBD1,-,TRBV5-4,TRBJ1-1,CASSQDLGTGGMNTEAFF,TGTGCCAGCAGCCAAGATCTGGGGACAGGGGGCATGAACACTGAAGCTTTCTTT
-,-,TRBV29-1,TRBJ2-7,CSGTTRRDGSYEQYF,TGCAGCGGCACGACTAGGCGGGACGGCTCCTACGAGCAGTACTTC
-,-,TRBV7-2,TRBJ1-5,CASSLMALESQPQHF,TGTGCCAGCAGCTTAATGGCTCTCGAAAGTCAGCCCCAGCATTTT
TRBD1,-,TRBV18,TRBJ1-1,CASSPQQGPTMNTEAFF,TGTGCCAGCTCACCACAACAGGGGCCGACCATGAACACTGAAGCTTTCTTT
TRBD1,-,TRBV19,TRBJ1-1,CASGQGHTEAFF,TGTGCCAGTGGACAGGGGCACACTGAAGCTTTCTTT
TRBD1,-,TRBV19,TRBJ1-3,CASSPRTGTGNTIYF,TGTGCCAGTAGTCCCAGGACAGGGACTGGAAACACCATATATTTT
-,-,TRBV6-1,TRBJ1-5,CASSVDGPNQPQHF,TGTGCCAGCAGTGTGGACGGCCCGAATCAGCCCCAGCATTTT
-,-,TRBV28,TRBJ1-1,CASSAAGTFLPSAFF,TGTGCCAGCAGTGCTGCCGGGACCTTTCTTCCCTCAGCTTTCTTT
TRBD2,-,TRBV5-4,TRBJ2-5,CASSYTSGRAGVETQYF,TGTGCCAGCAGCTATACTAGCGGGAGGGCCGGGGTAGAGACCCAGTACTTC